Described below is a single T cell receptor beta chain sequence and its context. Its antigen is currently unknown. The data belong to a study of a mutant IDH1 vaccine in newly diagnosed glioma. Overall study: In some groups vaccination began 4-6 weeks post-radiotherapy; others received it with temozolomide. The therapy given earlier, which was standard therapy, consisted of radiotherapy, temozolomide, or both, and most of the patients received both.

Using immunoSEQ multiplex PCR, the repertoire was profiled, and TCRdb retains in-frame clones only, with some absent. This table holds under 15,000 clones, 70% to 80% found once. Germline assignment: CDR1 SGHRS and CDR2 YFSETQ. V lost 0 bases, J lost 2 bases, and 7 bases lay in between. This CDR3 is 14 amino acids long. Time point noted: week 47, end of study. The investigators gave 300 ug of mutant IDH1 20-mer peptide in each vaccine dose, together with topical imiquimod. Study-wide points: Alterations occurring in top peripheral T cell clonotypes seemed unrelated to pseudoprogression.

This chain connects TRBV5-1 to TRBJ2-3, with D possibly being TRBD2 (6 bases). The starting material was PBMCs, obtained from a glioma patient whose treatment included an IDH1 peptide vaccine. The sequence came from a woman in her forties with glioma. CDR3 sequence: CASSLGRDTDTQYF. In DNA, the CDR3 is TGCGCCAGCAGCTTGGGGCGGGACACAGATACGCAGTATTTT.